This T cell receptor beta chain was obtained from a study of shared clonotypes between healthy human individuals. In the study overall: Per donor, CD8 memory used one plate, CD8 naive used two, CD4 memory used three and CD4 naive used three. Study-wide points: Sharing across four donors was highest in naive CD4 (around 5%) and lowest in memory CD8 (roughly 0.4%).

Produced via immunoSEQ multiplex PCR; TCRdb's table is partial and in-frame only. The sample includes about 2.4 million clones, about 92% of them seen just once. About this clone itself: Its antigen remains unidentified.

V dropped 4 bases and J dropped 10 bases, with 12 bases sitting between them. The CDR3 sequence is 11 residues long. From germline, CDR1 is SGDLS and CDR2 YYNGEE. The clonotype comes from a man aged 18-30 years in good health. This chain links TRBV9 with TRBJ2-7; D possibly corresponds to TRBD2 (6 bases). The material sequenced was naive CD4+ T cells sorted from blood. Subset of the sample: CD45RA+ positively selected. CDR3 nucleotide sequence: TGTGCCAGCAGCTCAACAGGACTACAGTACTTC. Encoded protein: CASSSTGLQYF.